The sequence of this TCR beta chain was determined in a study of T-cell memory formation after mild COVID-19. Study outcomes and limitations: Shrinking CD4+ clones resided mostly in CM and EM, and CD8+ ones in EMRA. Clones that got smaller from day 15 to 85 had even CD4/CD8, while clones growing later tipped toward CD4+.

As to this clonotype: Antigen unknown.

The CDR3 contains 17 residues. The V gene lost 3 bases and the J gene lost 5 bases, with 20 bases spanning the gap. Germline V gene data show CDR1 as SGDLS and CDR2 as YYNGEE. Constant-segment primers and 5'RACE yielded cDNA libraries for TCR alpha and TCR beta, each carrying sample barcodes and UMIs. TCRdb independently ran MiXCR on the 5' RACE reads; one entry per CDR3 protein. The table records approximately 270,000 distinct CDR3 sequences, roughly 15% of them present only once. The sequencing input was PBMCs or a T cell subset sorted from them (not recorded which). The chain joins TRBV9 to TRBJ2-2; D is tentatively TRBD1 or TRBD2 (5 bases each). This sequence originates from a man aged 18 to 29 who had mild COVID-19 (a few samples of this study predate the infection). Cell type and time point are not known. The CDR3 loop reads CASSAYKRGPDTGELFF. CDR3 coding DNA: TGTGCCAGCAGCGCATACAAGAGGGGCCCCGATACCGGGGAGCTGTTTTTT. Combining the CDR3 with reference TRBV9 and TRBJ2-2 gives the whole variable domain DSGVTQTPKHLITATGQRVTLRCSPRSGDLSVYWYQQSLDQGLQFLIQYYNGEERAKGNILERFSAQQFPDLHSELNLSSLELGDSALYFCASSAYKRGPDTGELFFGEGSRLTVL.